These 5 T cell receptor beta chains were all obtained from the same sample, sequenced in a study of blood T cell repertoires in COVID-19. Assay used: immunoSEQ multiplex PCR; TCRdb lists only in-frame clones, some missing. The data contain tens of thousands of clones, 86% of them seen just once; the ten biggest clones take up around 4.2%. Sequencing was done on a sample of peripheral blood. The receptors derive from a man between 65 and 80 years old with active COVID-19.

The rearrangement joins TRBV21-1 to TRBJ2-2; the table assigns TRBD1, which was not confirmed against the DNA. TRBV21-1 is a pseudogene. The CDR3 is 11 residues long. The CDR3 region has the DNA TGTGCCAGCCTAGGGGCCGGGGAGCTGTTTTTT. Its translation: CASLGAGELFF.

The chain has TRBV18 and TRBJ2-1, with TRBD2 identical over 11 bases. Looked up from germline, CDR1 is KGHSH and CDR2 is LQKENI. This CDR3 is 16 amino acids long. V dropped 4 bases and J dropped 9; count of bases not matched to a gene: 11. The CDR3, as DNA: TGTGCCAGCTCACTCCAAGGGGGCCTAGCGGGAGGTGAGCAGTTCTTC. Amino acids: CASSLQGGLAGGEQFF.

The CDR3 protein is CASSQVGETTQFF. The CDR3 DNA sequence: TGCGCCAGCAGCCAAGTCGGGGAAACCACGCAGTTCTTC. This chain uses TRBV4-3 with TRBJ2-1; D perhaps matches TRBD2 (5 bases). Trimming took 1 base from V and 12 from J, leaving 13 bases between them. This CDR3 contains 13 residues. Germline V gene sequence: CDR1 LGHNA, CDR2 YSLEER.

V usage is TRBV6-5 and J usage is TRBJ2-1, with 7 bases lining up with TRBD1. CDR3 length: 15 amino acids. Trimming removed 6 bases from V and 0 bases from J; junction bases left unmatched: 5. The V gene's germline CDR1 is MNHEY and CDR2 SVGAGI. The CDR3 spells CASSHRGLSYNEQFF. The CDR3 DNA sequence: TGTGCCAGCAGCCACAGGGGCCTCTCCTACAATGAGCAGTTCTTC.

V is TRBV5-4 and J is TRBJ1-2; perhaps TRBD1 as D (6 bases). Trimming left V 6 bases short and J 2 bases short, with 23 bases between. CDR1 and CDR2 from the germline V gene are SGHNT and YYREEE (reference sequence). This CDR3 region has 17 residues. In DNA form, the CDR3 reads TGTGCCAGCACCCCCCAAGGACAGCAGGCCGACAACTATGGCTACACCTTC. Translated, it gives CASTPQGQQADNYGYTF. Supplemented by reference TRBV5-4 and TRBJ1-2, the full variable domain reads ETGVTQSPTHLIKTRGQQVTLRCSSQSGHNTVSWYQQALGQGPQFIFQYYREEENGRGNFPPRFSGLQFPNYSSELNVNALELDDSALYLCASTPQGQQADNYGYTFGSGTRLTVV.